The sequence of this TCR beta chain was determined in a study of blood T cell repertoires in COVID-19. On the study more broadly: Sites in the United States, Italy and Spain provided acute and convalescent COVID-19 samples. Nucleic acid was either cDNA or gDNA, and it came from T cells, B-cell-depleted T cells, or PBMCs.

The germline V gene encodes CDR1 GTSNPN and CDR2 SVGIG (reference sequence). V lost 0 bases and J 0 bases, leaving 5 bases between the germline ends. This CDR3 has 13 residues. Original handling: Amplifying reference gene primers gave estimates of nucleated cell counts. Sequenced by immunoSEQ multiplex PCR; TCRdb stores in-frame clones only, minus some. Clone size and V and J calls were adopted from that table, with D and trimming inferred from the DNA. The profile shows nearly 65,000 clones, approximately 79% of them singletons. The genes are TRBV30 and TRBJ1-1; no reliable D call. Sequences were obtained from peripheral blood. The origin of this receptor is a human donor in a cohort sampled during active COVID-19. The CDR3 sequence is CAWSVAVNTEAFF. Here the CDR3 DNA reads TGTGCCTGGAGTGTAGCGGTGAACACTGAAGCTTTCTTT.